The rows below give T cell receptor beta chains drawn from one sample of a study of T-cell memory formation after mild COVID-19. TCRdb passed the 5' RACE reads through MiXCR, listing each CDR3 protein once. In the table there are 250,000 or so distinct CDR3 sequences, roughly 18% of which are singletons. The material sequenced was PBMCs or a T cell subset sorted from them (not recorded which). These TCRs come from a man aged 18 to 30 who had mild COVID-19 (a few samples of this study predate the infection). Cell type and time point are not known. Both conserved end residues are part of each CDR3. D genes are given only for firm matches. Clone size is given for some rows only: seen once, a few or many times, or a class if the clone is expanded.

TRBJ1-1,TRBV29-1,-,-,TGCAGCGAGAGGGGGGCCACTGAAGCTTTCTTT,CSERGATEAFF
TRBJ2-5,TRBV7-8,-,-,TGTGCCAGCAGCTTAGATGGGCCGGCAAAAGAGACCCAGTACTTC,CASSLDGPAKETQYF
TRBJ2-5,TRBV5-4,TRBD2,-,TGTGCCAGCAGCTTGGAACGGGGGGGAGAGACCCAGTACTTC,CASSLERGGETQYF
TRBJ2-1,TRBV18,-,many,TGTGCCAGCTCACCGAATGGGGGGGCCGGGGATGAGCAGTTCTTC,CASSPNGGAGDEQFF
TRBJ2-1,TRBV7-3,TRBD2,few,TGTGCCAGCAGCCCCTCGCGGGGGGTAGTCAATGAGCAGTTCTTC,CASSPSRGVVNEQFF
TRBJ2-1,TRBV5-8,-,few,TGTGCCAGCAGCTTGGTCGGGGTCGGCATCGATGAGCAGTTCTTC,CASSLVGVGIDEQFF
TRBJ1-5,TRBV4-1,-,-,TGCGCCAGCAGCCAAGAAGCCTCCCTGGTTCGAGCCCAGCATTTT,CASSQEASLVRAQHF
TRBJ2-5,TRBV18,-,few,TGTGCCAGCTCACCAGGGAAGGAGACCCAGTACTTC,CASSPGKETQYF
TRBJ2-7,TRBV20-1,TRBD1,-,TGCAGTGCTACCGGGACAGGACTTTACGAGCAGTACTTC,CSATGTGLYEQYF
TRBJ2-3,TRBV2,-,many,TGTGCCAGCAGTGAAGCAGGGGGCACAGATACGCAGTATTTT,CASSEAGGTDTQYF
TRBJ1-1,TRBV5-1,-,few,TGCGCCAGCAGCTTGGCCGTCAGGAAAGAAGCTTTCTTT,CASSLAVRKEAFF
TRBJ2-1,TRBV7-2,TRBD1,few,TGTGCCAGCAGCTCCCAGGGGGCCTGGAATGAGCAGTTCTTC,CASSSQGAWNEQFF
TRBJ2-5,TRBV4-1,-,few,TGCGCCAGCCAAATAGTGGGTGGGGAGACCCAGTACTTC,CASQIVGGETQYF
TRBJ1-4,TRBV4-3,-,few,TGCGCCAGCAGCCAGGCCTCGTCGGGCCTAGTTAATGAAAAACTGTTTTTT,CASSQASSGLVNEKLFF
TRBJ1-2,TRBV12-3/TRBV12-4,TRBD1,once,TGTGCCAGCAGCCCCAGGGGGCCCGGCTATGGCTACACCTTC,CASSPRGPGYGYTF
TRBJ2-7,TRBV5-1,-,many,TGCGCCAGCAGCTTGTCACGGGCTGGGGGACCCGGGGGAAGGGAGCAGTACTTC,CASSLSRAGGPGGREQYF
TRBJ2-3,TRBV5-1,-,few,TGCGCCAGCAGCTTGACGCGACAGGAACACACAGATACGCAGTATTTT,CASSLTRQEHTDTQYF
TRBJ1-2,TRBV29-1,TRBD1,few,TGCAGCGTTGAATCGGGACAGGGCTATGGCTACACCTTC,CSVESGQGYGYTF
TRBJ2-1,TRBV5-1,-,few,TGCGCCAGCAGCAGACAGGTTGAATTGGGCAATGAGCAGTTCTTC,CASSRQVELGNEQFF
TRBJ2-5,TRBV28,-,-,TGTGCCAGCAGTCCACGCTGGAGACTAGGGGCAGAGACCCAGTACTTC,CASSPRWRLGAETQYF
TRBJ1-6,TRBV6-5,-,-,TGTGCCAGCAGTTACTCGACGGTTTCACCCCTCCACTTT,CASSYSTVSPLHF
TRBJ2-2,TRBV21-1,-,-,TGTGCCAGCAGAGCAAGGTCCGGGAGTGGCACCGGGGAGCTGTTTTTT,CASRARSGSGTGELFF
TRBJ1-5,TRBV12-3/TRBV12-4,-,-,TGTGCCAGCAGTTTATCAGGGGCGCATCAGCCCCAGCATTTT,CASSLSGAHQPQHF
TRBJ2-7,TRBV7-9,-,few,TGTGCCAGCAGCTTTGATAGAAGGGGGTCGGGCGGCGAGCAGTACTTC,CASSFDRRGSGGEQYF
TRBJ2-3,TRBV7-2,-,-,TGTGCCAGCAGCTTAGCGCTTGGCAGGGGTGTGGCGCAGTATTTT,CASSLALGRGVAQYF
TRBJ2-3,TRBV6-2/TRBV6-3,-,many,TGTGCCAGCAGTTACTGGAGCACAGATACGCAGTATTTT,CASSYWSTDTQYF
TRBJ1-1,TRBV9,TRBD1,few,TGTGCCAGCAGCGTAGTTTCAGGGGGGTACACTGAAGCTTTCTTT,CASSVVSGGYTEAFF
TRBJ2-3,TRBV6-5,TRBD2,few,TGTGCCAGCAGTTGGGGGGGAGGCACAGATACGCAGTATTTT,CASSWGGGTDTQYF
TRBJ1-2,TRBV7-9,-,few,TGTGCCAGCAGCCCGACTTCAGGGGCACAAGGCTACACCTTC,CASSPTSGAQGYTF
TRBJ2-1,TRBV5-5,-,few,TGTGCCAGCAGACTCAGGGATTACAATGAGCAGTTCTTC,CASRLRDYNEQFF
TRBJ2-3,TRBV4-1,-,-,TGCGCCAGCAGCCAAGATAACCAGCTAGCAGATACGCAGTATTTT,CASSQDNQLADTQYF
TRBJ2-3,TRBV7-2,-,few,TGTGCCAGCAGCCCCGTTGGGGGGGATACGCAGTATTTT,CASSPVGGDTQYF
TRBJ2-5,TRBV6-2/TRBV6-3,-,-,TGTGCCAGCAAACCCGGGACTCTGCAAGAGACCCAGTACTTC,CASKPGTLQETQYF
TRBJ2-2,TRBV2,TRBD1,-,TGTGCCAGCAGCCTGACAGGGGAGGTCACCGGGGAGCTGTTTTTT,CASSLTGEVTGELFF
TRBJ2-3,TRBV7-3,-,-,TGTGCCAGGGATAGCGGTACTAGCACAGATACGCAGTATTTT,CARDSGTSTDTQYF
TRBJ1-1,TRBV20-1,-,-,TGCAGTGCCCCGGAGGAAGGGGTCATGAACACTGAAGCTTTCTTT,CSAPEEGVMNTEAFF